The TCR beta chain under discussion was sequenced for a study of memory CD4+ T cells and cytomegalovirus serostatus. The sort gate was single viable CD3+CD4+CD8-CD45RO+ cells for memory CD4+ T cells. Total CD4+ T cells were enriched by CD4 positive selection. Method: immunoSEQ multiplex PCR; TCRdb's copy keeps in-frame clones and lacks some. Among about 75,000 clones listed, 60% to 80% were seen once. The CDR3 runs 14 residues. Per the germline V gene, CDR1 is LNHNV and CDR2 is YYDKDF (reference sequence). V lost 9 bases to trimming and J lost 2 bases; unmatched junction nucleotides: 7. The source material was memory CD4+ T cells from blood. This rearrangement joins TRBV15 to TRBJ2-7; 10 bases are a match to TRBD2. The sequence was collected from an adult in good health and CMV-seropositive. The CDR3 loop reads CATSSGGSTYEQYF. CDR3 DNA: TGTGCCACTTCTAGCGGGGGTTCTACCTACGAGCAGTACTTC. Full variable domain (missing parts from reference TRBV15 and TRBJ2-7): DAMVIQNPRYQVTQFGKPVTLSCSQTLNHNVMYWYQQKSSQAPKLLFHYYDKDFNNEADTPDNFQSRRPNTSFCFLDIRSPGLGDTAMYLCATSSGGSTYEQYFGPGTRLTVT.